This record concerns one T cell receptor (beta chain) sequence. Its antigen remains unknown. Healthy bone marrow donors made up the donors. The sample originates from a study of cytomegalovirus exposure and HLA in healthy donors. Study overall: Genotyping of 398 donors showed that about 84% belonged to the Caucasian-associated ancestry cluster. Notes on the study in general: A highly shared variant cluster was judged a likely technical artifact. In a later analysis, compared with equally common non-associated chains, HLA-associated beta chains were more expanded.

60 Vbeta and 13 Jbeta primers were used in PCR. Only in-frame clones appear in the TCRdb table, and some are missing; sequencing was by immunoSEQ multiplex PCR. In all, the sample yields 150,000 to 200,000 clones. This TCR came from a woman aged 60-70 years in good health and CMV-seronegative. Sequenced material: PBMCs.

In DNA, the CDR3 is TGTGCCAGCAGCTTGGCCCTGGGGGCGGGTTTACCTGAAGCTTTCTTT. This codes for CASSLALGAGLPEAFF. The chain has TRBV5-4 and TRBJ1-1; tentative D call: TRBD1 (6 bases). Trimming shortened V by 0 bases and J by 6 bases, and 18 bases separated the two germline ends. The length of the CDR3 is 16 residues. Germline V gene data show CDR1 as SGHNT and CDR2 as YYREEE (reference sequence).